This T cell receptor (beta chain) was found in a study of T cell responses to AZD1222 COVID-19 vaccine. Measured with immunoSEQ multiplex PCR; TCRdb has only the in-frame clones, and not every one. Of around 140,000 clones in the sample, roughly 87% are singletons; the top ten hold around 5%. CDR1 and CDR2 (germline): KGHDR, SFDVKD. Trimming stripped 5 bases from V and 0 bases from J, with 8 bases between. The CDR3 has 14 residues. The gene calls are TRBV24-1 and TRBJ2-3, with a tentative D call TRBD2 (5 bases). The receptor's source is an adult in good health. Sequencing was performed on peripheral blood, taken on day 0 of AZD1222 vaccination. The CDR3 DNA sequence: TGTGCCACCAGTGTTGGCGGGAGCACAGATACGCAGTATTTT. Translation gives CATSVGGSTDTQYF.